The 22 T cell receptor beta chains below come from one sample, sequenced in a study of OX40 agonist ivuxolimab in advanced cancers. TCRdb keeps only in-frame clones here, not all; method: immunoSEQ multiplex PCR. The sample lists 65,000 to 95,000 clones; around nine tenths were seen once. The sequencing here drew on CD4+ or CD8+ T cells sorted from blood, taken in a trial of the OX40 agonist ivuxolimab. These receptors originate from an adult with an advanced solid tumor such as melanoma, head and neck, liver or kidney cancer.

The chain combines TRBV5-1 with TRBJ1-1, with TRBD1 as a possible D gene (6 bases). Trimming pared 4 bases from V and 1 base from J, leaving 8 bases between. The CDR3 extends over 13 amino acids. In germline, CDR1 is SGHRS, CDR2 YFSETQ. CDR3 amino acids: CASSRDTNTEAFF. CDR3 nucleotides: TGCGCCAGCAGCCGGGACACGAACACTGAAGCTTTCTTT.

The chain joins TRBV10-2 to TRBJ2-5, with no clear D. The CDR3 spans 12 residues. Trimming stripped 8 bases from V and 2 bases from J, with 9 bases between. CDR1 is WSHSY, CDR2 SAAADI, per germline. CDR3 sequence (DNA): TGCGCCAGCTTGGGCAGTCAAGAGACCCAGTACTTC. Amino acids: CASLGSQETQYF.

The V and J genes are TRBV30 and TRBJ2-2; 9 nucleotides line up with TRBD2. This CDR3 is built from 14 residues. Trimming removed 8 bases from V and 4 bases from J; junction bases left unmatched: 8. Germline lookup yields CDR1 GTSNPN and CDR2 SVGIG (reference sequence). The CDR3 region has the DNA TGTGCCCGGAAGGCGGGGGGGCCCACCGGGGAGCTGTTTTTT. Its protein is CARKAGGPTGELFF.

J is TRBJ1-5 and V is TRBV6-6; 7 nucleotides align to TRBD1. This CDR3 has 14 amino acids. CDR1 and CDR2 from the germline V gene are MNHNY and SVGAGI (reference sequence). V trimming: 6 bases; J trimming: 4 bases; junction bases outside the gene matches: 6. The CDR3 DNA follows: TGTGCCAGCAGCTCGGGACAGCCGAATCAGCCCCAGCATTTT. Residues: CASSSGQPNQPQHF.

CDR3 nucleotide sequence: TGTGCCAACCTTGAAGGGGGCGAGAATCTCACTGAAGCTTTCTTT. It encodes CANLEGGENLTEAFF. The V and J genes are TRBV10-3 and TRBJ1-1; 7 nucleotides line up with TRBD1. The CDR3 is 15 residues long. V shed 10 bases and J 4 bases; nucleotides not matched to a gene: 15. Germline V lookup: CDR1 ENHRY, CDR2 SYGVKD.

The chain joins TRBV5-1 to TRBJ2-5, with TRBD2 matching 11 bases. With V trimmed by 5 bases and J by 5 bases, 5 bases remained unmatched. The CDR3 runs to 14 residues. Germline assignment: CDR1 SGHRS and CDR2 YFSETQ. CDR3 DNA sequence: TGCGCCAGCAGAACTAGCGGGAGAGGGGAGACCCAGTACTTC. It is translated as CASRTSGRGETQYF.

The chain has TRBV19 and TRBJ2-1; TRBD1 is a possible D gene (6 bases). This CDR3 has 18 residues. The V end lost 6 bases, the J end lost 0 bases, and 21 bases lay between the germline ends. Germline CDR1 is LNHDA and CDR2 is SQIVND (reference sequence). CDR3 protein: CASRGTSERGGSYNEQFF. The CDR3 nucleotides read TGTGCCAGTAGAGGGACATCAGAGAGGGGTGGCTCCTACAATGAGCAGTTCTTC.

V is TRBV4-1 and J is TRBJ2-7; 8 bases are a match to TRBD1. V dropped 3 bases and J dropped 3; count of bases not matched to a gene: 1. Germline V lookup: CDR1 MGHRA, CDR2 YSYEKL. The CDR3 is 13 amino acids. CDR3 in amino acids: CASSHGQGYEQYF. Here the CDR3 DNA reads TGCGCCAGCAGCCACGGACAGGGCTACGAGCAGTACTTC.

The chain couples TRBV7-8 to TRBJ2-2; D is ambiguous. Trimming took off 1 base at V and 6 bases at J, with 9 bases between the two ends. The germline CDR1 and CDR2 sequences are SGHVS and FQNEAQ. CDR3 length: 14 residues. The CDR3 sequence: CASSLEHAPGELFF. The CDR3 DNA sequence: TGTGCCAGCAGCTTAGAACATGCTCCCGGGGAGCTGTTTTTT.

V usage is TRBV5-1 and J usage is TRBJ1-1; D perhaps matches TRBD1 (6 bases). Germline CDR1 reads SGHRS; CDR2 reads YFSETQ. V dropped 5 bases and J dropped 0 bases, with 11 bases sitting between them. The length of the CDR3 is 14 residues. DNA of the CDR3: TGCGCCAGCAGGCGACAGGAGATGAACACTGAAGCTTTCTTT. Translation: CASRRQEMNTEAFF.

This chain links TRBV6-5 with TRBJ2-4; 10 bases fit TRBD1. V was clipped by 5 bases and J by 13 bases; unmatched bases: 2. Germline V gene data show CDR1 as MNHEY and CDR2 as SVGAGI. The CDR3 has 11 residues. The CDR3 spells CASSPGQGQYF. The CDR3 region has the DNA TGTGCCAGCAGTCCGGGACAGGGGCAGTACTTC.

The J gene is TRBJ1-2, the V gene TRBV30, with D uncertain. V was shortened by 4 bases and J by 3 bases, with 12 bases between the two germline ends. Germline loops: CDR1 GTSNPN, CDR2 SVGIG (reference sequence). This CDR3 contains 13 residues. CDR3 bases: TGTGCCTGGAAGGTGCGGGCAGACTATGGCTACACCTTC. Translating it yields CAWKVRADYGYTF. The complete variable domain, with remaining parts taken from reference TRBV30 and TRBJ1-2, reads SQTIHQWPATLVQPVGSPLSLECTVEGTSNPNLYWYRQAAGRGLQLLFYSVGIGQISSEVPQNLSASRPQDRQFILSSKKLLLSDSGFYLCAWKVRADYGYTFGSGTRLTVV.

V is TRBV7-9 and J is TRBJ1-2; TRBD1 might be the D (6 bases). This CDR3 is 13 amino acids long. Deletions cut 5 bases from V and 7 bases from J, with 14 bases between. Germline V gene data show CDR1 as SEHNR and CDR2 as FQNEAQ (reference sequence). The CDR3 region has the DNA TGTGCCAGCAGCCGGGGACAAGTGATTGGCTACACCTTC. This encodes CASSRGQVIGYTF.

This chain links TRBV4-1 with TRBJ1-5, with 7 nucleotides matching TRBD1. The V segment lost 1 base and the J segment 6 bases; nucleotides outside the gene matches: 9. CDR1 is MGHRA and CDR2 is YSYEKL in the germline V gene. The CDR3 contains 16 residues. DNA for the CDR3: TGCGCCAGCAGCCAAGTGTTAACGAGGGGGCCTCAGCCCCAGCATTTT. This gives the protein CASSQVLTRGPQPQHF.

This chain connects TRBV13 to TRBJ2-7, with 9 bases aligning to TRBD1. The CDR3 totals 15 residues. The germline CDR1 and CDR2 sequences are PRHDT and FYEKMQ (reference sequence). Unmatched junction bases numbered 7, after V lost 5 bases and J lost 2 bases. CDR3 nucleotides: TGTGCCAGCAGCCGGGGACAGGGCCTAACCTACGAGCAGTACTTC. Residues: CASSRGQGLTYEQYF.

This chain uses TRBV5-1 with TRBJ2-1; TRBD1 agrees at 8 bases. Germline trimming cut 2 bases from V and 6 bases from J; bases unmatched to any gene: 7. This CDR3 region has 15 residues. From germline, CDR1 is SGHRS and CDR2 YFSETQ. The CDR3 region has the DNA TGCGCCAGCAGCTTTCGTTCCGGACAGGGCAATGAGCAGTTCTTC. Its protein is CASSFRSGQGNEQFF.

CDR3 residues: CASSLTPGNSYEQYF. CDR3 sequence (DNA): TGTGCCAGCAGCTTAACGCCCGGAAACTCCTACGAGCAGTACTTC. The chain is built from TRBV7-3 and TRBJ2-7; D unclear. V lost 0 bases and J lost 0, with 9 bases in between. CDR3 length: 15 amino acids. Germline V lookup: CDR1 SGHTA, CDR2 FQGTGA.

The chain joins TRBV10-3 to TRBJ2-2; tentatively, D is TRBD2 (5 bases). V lost 3 bases to trimming and J lost 0 bases, with 8 bases between them. CDR1 is ENHRY, CDR2 SYGVKD, per germline. The CDR3 sequence is 15 residues long. CDR3 protein: CAISEVAPNTGELFF. In nucleotides, the CDR3 is TGTGCCATCAGTGAAGTAGCGCCGAACACCGGGGAGCTGTTTTTT.

The J gene is TRBJ1-1, the V gene TRBV6-5; D not resolved. The length of the CDR3 is 11 residues. V was cut by 2 bases and J by 8 bases, with 6 bases left in between. Germline CDR1 and CDR2: MNHEY and SVGAGI. Here the CDR3 DNA reads TGTGCCAGCAGTTACGATGGGGAAGCTTTCTTT. Amino acid sequence: CASSYDGEAFF.

The rearrangement links TRBV5-1 to TRBJ2-6; D possibly corresponds to TRBD2 (6 bases). CDR3 length equals 17 residues. Trimming stripped 7 bases from V and 1 base from J, with 18 bases between. The V gene's germline CDR1 is SGHRS and CDR2 YFSETQ. The DNA for the CDR3 is TGCGCCAGCCGGGGGTCGCTAGCTTGGTCTGGGGCCAACGTCCTGACTTTC. Amino acids: CASRGSLAWSGANVLTF.

The chain joins TRBV19 to TRBJ2-5, with TRBD1 matching over 9 bases. The CDR3 sequence is 15 residues long. Looked up from germline, CDR1 is LNHDA and CDR2 is SQIVND (reference sequence). V lost 3 bases and J lost 2; bases outside the gene matches: 4. This CDR3 reads CASSIQGQGQETQYF. The CDR3, as DNA: TGTGCCAGTAGTATCCAAGGACAGGGGCAAGAGACCCAGTACTTC.

The genes are TRBV14 and TRBJ1-1, with D perhaps TRBD1 (5 bases). CDR3 size: 16 residues. CDR1 and CDR2 (germline): SGHDN, FVKESK. V lost 3 bases to trimming and J lost 7 bases, with 21 bases between them. Here the CDR3 reads CASSHRGRTADSEAFF. The DNA of the CDR3 is TGTGCCAGCAGCCATAGGGGTAGAACGGCGGATAGTGAAGCTTTCTTT.